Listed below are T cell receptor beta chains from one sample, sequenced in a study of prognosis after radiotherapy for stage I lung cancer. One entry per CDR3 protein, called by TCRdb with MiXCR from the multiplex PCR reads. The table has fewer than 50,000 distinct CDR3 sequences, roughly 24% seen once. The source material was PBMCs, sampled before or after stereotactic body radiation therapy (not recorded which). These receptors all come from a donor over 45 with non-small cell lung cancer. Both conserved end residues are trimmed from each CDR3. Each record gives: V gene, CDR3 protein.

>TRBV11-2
ASSLGSVTDTQY
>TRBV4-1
ASSPAATSHYGYT
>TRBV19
ASTKSVRTATYEQY
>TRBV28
ANSPLRAVAGGVEETQH
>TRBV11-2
ASRFRQHGNTIY
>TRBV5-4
ASSLGLIGTDTQY
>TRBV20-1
SARVSGTGELF
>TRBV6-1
ASAEGYGYT
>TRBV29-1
SLDVGVRHTEAF
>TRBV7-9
ASSSRPKDSPLH
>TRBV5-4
ASSSRNRGVTFNSPLH
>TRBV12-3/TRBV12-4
ASTPTGAEGYT
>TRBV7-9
ASSLGAGNTEAF
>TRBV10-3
AIPRGRNTGELF
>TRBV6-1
ASTGLAGGGSTDTQY
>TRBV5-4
ASRPRGELVETQY
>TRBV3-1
ASSHRSGTSTDTQY